The 13 T cell receptor beta chains in this list originate from one sample, sequenced in a study of blood T cell repertoires in COVID-19. Assay used: immunoSEQ multiplex PCR; TCRdb lists only in-frame clones, some missing. This sample carries about 290,000 clones, around 88% of them seen once, and the ten largest clones take roughly 5.1%. Material: peripheral blood. The receptors were sampled from a man aged 40-50 years with acute or convalescent COVID-19.

The chain employs TRBV30 and TRBJ1-1; D call uncertain. The CDR3 loop spans 14 amino acids. CDR1 is GTSNPN, CDR2 SVGIG, per germline (reference sequence). Trimming took 1 base from V and 5 from J, leaving 14 bases between them. CDR3 sequence (DNA): TGTGCCTGGAGTGAAGCTGGGCGGGCAACTGAAGCTTTCTTT. The encoded protein is CAWSEAGRATEAFF.

V usage is TRBV6-5 and J usage is TRBJ1-5, with TRBD1 matching over 10 bases. Trimming cost V 4 bases and J 2 bases; bases outside gene matches: 2. Germline V gene data show CDR1 as MNHEY and CDR2 as SVGAGI. The CDR3 consists of 15 residues. The CDR3 bases are TGTGCCAGCAGTTCCGGGACAGGGGGCAATCAGCCCCAGCATTTT. It encodes CASSSGTGGNQPQHF.

Comments on this clone: Just one base apart from a much larger clone, this may be a read error. The same CDR3 also results from other DNA sequences found in this sample. This rearrangement joins TRBV7-2 to TRBJ1-1; a possible D gene is TRBD1 (5 bases). This CDR3 comprises 13 residues. Trimming removed 6 bases at V and 1 base at J, with 9 bases between. CDR1 and CDR2 (germline): SGHTA, FQGNSA. The CDR3 protein is CASSLDRNTEAFF. The DNA for the CDR3 is TGTGCCAGCAGTCTCGACAGGAACACTGAAGCTTTCTTT.

The chain employs TRBV7-8 and TRBJ2-3; D not certain. V was trimmed by 3 bases and J by 2 bases, leaving 12 bases between them. Per the germline V gene, CDR1 is SGHVS and CDR2 is FQNEAQ. This CDR3 contains 15 residues. The CDR3: CASSFDTEPTDTQYF. DNA for the CDR3: TGTGCCAGCAGCTTCGACACCGAGCCCACAGATACGCAGTATTTT.

The sample holds one count of this clone. The chain joins TRBV11-2 to TRBJ1-2; D uncertain. The CDR3 contains 13 residues. CDR1 and CDR2 from the germline V gene are SGHAT and FQNNGV. The V gene lost 0 bases and the J gene lost 8 bases, with 10 bases spanning the gap. The CDR3 DNA follows: TGTGCCAGCAGCTTAGATACGCGCGTAGGCTACACCTTC. Amino acids: CASSLDTRVGYTF.

The chain links TRBV5-1 to TRBJ1-1; 8 bases fit TRBD1. Germline values: CDR1 SGHRS, CDR2 YFSETQ. The CDR3 covers 15 residues. Trimming took 1 base from V and 0 from J; bases not matched to a gene: 2. CDR3 coding DNA: TGCGCCAGCAGCTTGCAGACAGGGGTGAACACTGAAGCTTTCTTT. Translating gives CASSLQTGVNTEAFF.

The chain employs TRBV30 and TRBJ2-6, with TRBD1 matching over 10 bases. Germline assignment: CDR1 GTSNPN and CDR2 SVGIG (reference sequence). The CDR3 has 15 amino acids. The J segment lost 0 bases and the V segment lost 5 bases, leaving 1 base of the junction unmatched. DNA of the CDR3: TGTGCCTGGGACAGGGGGCTCTCTGGGGCCAACGTCCTGACTTTC. Its translation is CAWDRGLSGANVLTF.

The V and J genes are TRBV9 and TRBJ1-6; the D gene is possibly TRBD1 (5 bases). Germline V lookup: CDR1 SGDLS, CDR2 YYNGEE. The V gene lost 4 bases and the J gene lost 8 bases, with 13 bases spanning the gap. The CDR3 is made up of 14 amino acids. The CDR3 nucleotides are TGTGCCAGCAGCACGGGACTTAGCGATTCACCCCTCCACTTT. As protein: CASSTGLSDSPLHF.

The rearrangement uses TRBV9 and TRBJ1-2; no clear D. This CDR3 region has 12 residues. V lost 1 base to trimming and J lost 8 bases, with 9 bases between them. Germline V gene data show CDR1 as SGDLS and CDR2 as YYNGEE. CDR3 sequence (DNA): TGTGCCAGCAGCGTATTAGCCCGGGGCTACACCTTC. This translates into CASSVLARGYTF.

The rearrangement links TRBV7-2 to TRBJ2-7, with 7 bases that match TRBD1. J was trimmed by 5 bases and V by 8 bases; bases with no gene match: 6. CDR3 length: 12 amino acids. The V gene's germline CDR1 is SGHTA and CDR2 FQGNSA. The CDR3 bases are TGTGCCAGCCGACAGGGCCGCGACGAGCAGTACTTC. Residues: CASRQGRDEQYF.

The gene calls are TRBV6-2 or TRBV6-3 and TRBJ2-1; 7 bases are shared with TRBD1. The J segment lost 4 bases and the V segment lost 2 bases, leaving 2 bases of the junction unmatched. The germline V gene has CDR1 MNHEY and CDR2 SVGEGT. The CDR3 sequence is 14 residues long. CDR3 region: CASSYRGPYNEQFF. CDR3 DNA: TGTGCCAGCAGTTACAGGGGGCCATACAATGAGCAGTTCTTC.

The rearrangement links TRBV5-8 to TRBJ1-1, with unresolved D. Germline CDR1 reads SGHTS; CDR2 reads YDEGEE. The CDR3 contains 12 residues. V lost 0 bases, J lost 3 bases, and 3 bases lay in between. The CDR3: CASSLVYTEAFF. The CDR3 DNA sequence: TGTGCCAGCAGCTTGGTATACACTGAAGCTTTCTTT.

This clone came up once. The chain employs TRBV5-1 and TRBJ2-7; TRBD2 matches at 9 bases. Germline V gene lookup returns CDR1 SGHRS and CDR2 YFSETQ. The CDR3 loop spans 15 amino acids. V dropped 0 bases and J dropped 1; count of bases not matched to a gene: 2. CDR3 sequence (DNA): TGCGCCAGCAGCTTGGTAGCGGGGGCTTCCTACGAGCAGTACTTC. It translates to CASSLVAGASYEQYF.